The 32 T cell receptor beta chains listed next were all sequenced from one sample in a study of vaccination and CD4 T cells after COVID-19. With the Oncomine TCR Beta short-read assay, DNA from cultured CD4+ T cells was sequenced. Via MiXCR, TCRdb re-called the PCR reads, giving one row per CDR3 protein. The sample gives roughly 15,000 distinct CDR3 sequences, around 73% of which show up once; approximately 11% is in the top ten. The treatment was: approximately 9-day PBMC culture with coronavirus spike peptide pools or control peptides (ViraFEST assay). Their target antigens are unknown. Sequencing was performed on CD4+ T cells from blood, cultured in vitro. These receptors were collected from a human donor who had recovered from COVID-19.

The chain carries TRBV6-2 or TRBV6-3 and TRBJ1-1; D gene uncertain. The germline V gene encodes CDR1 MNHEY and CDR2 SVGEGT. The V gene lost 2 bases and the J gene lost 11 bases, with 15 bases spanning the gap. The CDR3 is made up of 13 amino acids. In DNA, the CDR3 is TGTGCCAGCAGTTACGGACCTCCTCGTTGGGCTTTCTTT. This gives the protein CASSYGPPRWAFF.

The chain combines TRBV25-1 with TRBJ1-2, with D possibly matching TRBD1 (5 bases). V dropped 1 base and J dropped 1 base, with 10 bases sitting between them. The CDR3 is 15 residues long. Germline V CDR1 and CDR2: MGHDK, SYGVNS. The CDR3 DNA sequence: TGTGCCAGCAGTGAATCAGGGACGTATAACTATGGCTACACCTTC. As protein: CASSESGTYNYGYTF.

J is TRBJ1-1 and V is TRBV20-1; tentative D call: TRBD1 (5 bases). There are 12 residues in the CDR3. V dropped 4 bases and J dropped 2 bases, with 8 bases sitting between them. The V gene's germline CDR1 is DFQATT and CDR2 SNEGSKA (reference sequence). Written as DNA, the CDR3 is TGCAGTGCTACAACAGGAAACACTGAAGCTTTCTTT. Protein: CSATTGNTEAFF.

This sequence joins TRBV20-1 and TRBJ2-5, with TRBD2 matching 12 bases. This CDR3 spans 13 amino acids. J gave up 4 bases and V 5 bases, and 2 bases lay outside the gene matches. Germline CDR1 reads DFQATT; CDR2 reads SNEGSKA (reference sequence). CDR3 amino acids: CSAPTSGGETQYF. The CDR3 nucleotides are TGCAGTGCTCCGACTAGCGGGGGAGAGACCCAGTACTTC.

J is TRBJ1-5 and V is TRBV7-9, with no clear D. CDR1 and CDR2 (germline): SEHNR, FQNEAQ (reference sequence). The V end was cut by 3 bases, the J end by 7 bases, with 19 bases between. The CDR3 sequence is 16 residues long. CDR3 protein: CASSFGYGSAGQPQHF. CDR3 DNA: TGTGCCAGCAGCTTTGGGTACGGCTCGGCGGGGCAGCCCCAGCATTTT.

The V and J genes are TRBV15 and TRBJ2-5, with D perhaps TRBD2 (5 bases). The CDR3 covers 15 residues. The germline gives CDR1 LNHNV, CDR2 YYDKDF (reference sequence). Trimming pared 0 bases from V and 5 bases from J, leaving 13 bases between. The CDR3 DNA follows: TGTGCCACCAGCAGAGATTTGAGAGGGCAGGAGACCCAGTACTTC. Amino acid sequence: CATSRDLRGQETQYF.

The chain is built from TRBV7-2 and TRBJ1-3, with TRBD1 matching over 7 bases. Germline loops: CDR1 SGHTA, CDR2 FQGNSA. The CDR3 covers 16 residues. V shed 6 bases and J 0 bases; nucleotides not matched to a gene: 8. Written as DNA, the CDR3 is TGTGCCAGCAGTTCAGGGGGGGCGAGCTCTGGAAACACCATATATTTT. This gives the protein CASSSGGASSGNTIYF.

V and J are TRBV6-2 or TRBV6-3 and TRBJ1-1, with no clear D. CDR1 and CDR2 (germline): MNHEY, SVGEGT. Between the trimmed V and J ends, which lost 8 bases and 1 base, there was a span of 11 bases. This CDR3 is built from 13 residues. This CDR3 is CASHFTQNTEAFF. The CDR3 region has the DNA TGTGCCAGCCACTTCACCCAGAACACTGAAGCTTTCTTT.

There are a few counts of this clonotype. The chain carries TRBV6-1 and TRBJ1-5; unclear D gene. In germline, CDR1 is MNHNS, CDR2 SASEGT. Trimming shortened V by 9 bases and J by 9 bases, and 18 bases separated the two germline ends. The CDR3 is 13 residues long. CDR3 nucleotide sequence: TGTGCCAGTAGCCGGAGGTCTGGTTGGCCCCAGCATTTT. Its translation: CASSRRSGWPQHF.

Here the CDR3 reads CASRDPDRASTEAFF. As DNA, the CDR3 is TGTGCCAGTCGCGACCCTGACAGGGCTAGCACTGAAGCTTTCTTT. The rearrangement joins TRBV19 to TRBJ1-1, with 7 bases matching TRBD1. V was pared by 8 bases and J by 4 bases, with 13 bases of the junction left unmatched. CDR3 size: 15 residues. The germline CDR1 and CDR2 sequences are LNHDA and SQIVND (reference sequence).

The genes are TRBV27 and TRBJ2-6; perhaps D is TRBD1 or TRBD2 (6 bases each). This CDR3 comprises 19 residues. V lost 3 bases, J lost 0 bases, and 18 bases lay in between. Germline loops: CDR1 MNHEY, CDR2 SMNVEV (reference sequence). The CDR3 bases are TGTGCCAGCAGTTTGGGACATAGGGGAGCGGGCTCTGGGGCCAACGTCCTGACTTTC. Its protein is CASSLGHRGAGSGANVLTF.

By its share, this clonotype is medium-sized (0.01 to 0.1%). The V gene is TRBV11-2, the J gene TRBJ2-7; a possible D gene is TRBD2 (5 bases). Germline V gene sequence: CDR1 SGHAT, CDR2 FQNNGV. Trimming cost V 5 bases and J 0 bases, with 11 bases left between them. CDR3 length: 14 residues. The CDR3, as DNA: TGTGCCAGCAGCCGTCAGCGGAGCTCCTACGAGCAGTACTTC. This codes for CASSRQRSSYEQYF. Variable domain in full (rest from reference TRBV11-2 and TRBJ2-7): EAGVAQSPRYKIIEKRQSVAFWCNPISGHATLYWYQQILGQGPKLLIQFQNNGVVDDSQLPKDRFSAERLKGVDSTLKIQPAKLEDSAVYLCASSRQRSSYEQYFGPGTRLTVT.

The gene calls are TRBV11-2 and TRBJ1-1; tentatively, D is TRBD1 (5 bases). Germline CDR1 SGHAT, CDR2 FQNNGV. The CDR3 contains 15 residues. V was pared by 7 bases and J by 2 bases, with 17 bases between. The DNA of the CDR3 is TGTGCCAGCACCTATTTTCTGGGACCCAACACTGAAGCTTTCTTT. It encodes CASTYFLGPNTEAFF. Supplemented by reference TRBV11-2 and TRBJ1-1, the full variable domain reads EAGVAQSPRYKIIEKRQSVAFWCNPISGHATLYWYQQILGQGPKLLIQFQNNGVVDDSQLPKDRFSAERLKGVDSTLKIQPAKLEDSAVYLCASTYFLGPNTEAFFGQGTRLTVV.

CDR3 amino acids: CASKWTGANQPQHF. CDR3 nucleotides: TGTGCCAGCAAATGGACAGGGGCAAATCAGCCCCAGCATTTT. The chain uses TRBV2 and TRBJ1-5; 9 bases are shared with TRBD1. Germline V lookup: CDR1 SNHLY, CDR2 FYNNEI. V lost 7 bases to trimming and J lost 4 bases; unmatched junction nucleotides: 5. This CDR3 comprises 14 residues. Together with reference TRBV2 and TRBJ1-5, the CDR3 gives the full variable domain: EPEVTQTPSHQVTQMGQEVILRCVPISNHLYFYWYRQILGQKVEFLVSFYNNEISEKSEIFDDQFSVERPDGSNFTLKIRSTKLEDSAMYFCASKWTGANQPQHFGDGTRLSIL.

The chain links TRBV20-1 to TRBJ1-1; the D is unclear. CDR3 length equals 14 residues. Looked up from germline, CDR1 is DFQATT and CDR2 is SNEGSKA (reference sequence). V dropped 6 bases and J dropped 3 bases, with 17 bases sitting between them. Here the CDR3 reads CSARTADLYTEAFF. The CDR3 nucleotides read TGCAGTGCCCGGACGGCGGACCTCTACACTGAAGCTTTCTTT.

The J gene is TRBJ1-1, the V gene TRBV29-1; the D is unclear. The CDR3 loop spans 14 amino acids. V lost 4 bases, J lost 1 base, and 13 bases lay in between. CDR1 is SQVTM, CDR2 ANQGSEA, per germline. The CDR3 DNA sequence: TGCAGCGTTGGGAGTAATGGAGCGAACACTGAAGCTTTCTTT. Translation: CSVGSNGANTEAFF. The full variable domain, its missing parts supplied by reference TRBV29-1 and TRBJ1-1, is SAVISQKPSRDICQRGTSLTIQCQVDSQVTMMFWYRQQPGQSLTLIATANQGSEATYESGFVIDKFPISRPNLTFSTLTVSNMSPEDSSIYLCSVGSNGANTEAFFGQGTRLTVV.

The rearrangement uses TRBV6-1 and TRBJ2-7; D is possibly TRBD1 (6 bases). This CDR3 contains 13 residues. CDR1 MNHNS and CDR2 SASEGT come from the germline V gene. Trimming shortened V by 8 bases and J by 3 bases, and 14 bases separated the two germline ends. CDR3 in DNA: TGTGCCAGCGGTAACAGGGAAGGCTACGAGCAGTACTTC. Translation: CASGNREGYEQYF.

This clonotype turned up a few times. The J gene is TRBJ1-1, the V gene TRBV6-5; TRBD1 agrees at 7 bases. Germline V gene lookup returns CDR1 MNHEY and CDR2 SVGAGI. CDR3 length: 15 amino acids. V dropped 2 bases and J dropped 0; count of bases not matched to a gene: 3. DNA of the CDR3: TGTGCCAGCAGTTACGACAGGGCCATGAACACTGAAGCTTTCTTT. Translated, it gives CASSYDRAMNTEAFF.

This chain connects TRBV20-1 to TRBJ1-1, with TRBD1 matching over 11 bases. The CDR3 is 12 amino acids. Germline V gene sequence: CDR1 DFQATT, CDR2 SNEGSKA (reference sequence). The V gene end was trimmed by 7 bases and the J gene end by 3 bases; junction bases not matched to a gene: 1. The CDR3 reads CSGDRGDTEAFF. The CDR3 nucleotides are TGCAGTGGGGACAGGGGGGACACTGAAGCTTTCTTT.

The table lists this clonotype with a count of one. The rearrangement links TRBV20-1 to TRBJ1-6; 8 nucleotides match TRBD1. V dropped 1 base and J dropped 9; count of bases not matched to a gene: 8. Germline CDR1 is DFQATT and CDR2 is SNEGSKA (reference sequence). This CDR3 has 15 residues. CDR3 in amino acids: CSARVPGQGASPLHF. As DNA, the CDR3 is TGCAGTGCTAGAGTACCAGGGCAGGGGGCTTCACCCCTCCACTTT.

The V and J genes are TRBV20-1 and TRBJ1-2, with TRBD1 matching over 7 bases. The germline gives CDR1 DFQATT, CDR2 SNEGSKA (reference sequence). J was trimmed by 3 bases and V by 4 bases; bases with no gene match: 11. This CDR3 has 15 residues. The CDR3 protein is CSATGDSRRDYGYTF. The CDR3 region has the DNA TGCAGTGCTACCGGGGACAGCCGGAGGGACTATGGCTACACCTTC.

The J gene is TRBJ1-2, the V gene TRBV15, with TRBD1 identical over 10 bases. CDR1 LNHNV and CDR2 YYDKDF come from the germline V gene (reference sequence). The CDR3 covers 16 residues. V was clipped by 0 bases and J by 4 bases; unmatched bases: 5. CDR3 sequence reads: CATSRDPGTGAYGYTF. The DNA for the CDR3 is TGTGCCACCAGCAGAGATCCCGGGACAGGGGCCTATGGCTACACCTTC.

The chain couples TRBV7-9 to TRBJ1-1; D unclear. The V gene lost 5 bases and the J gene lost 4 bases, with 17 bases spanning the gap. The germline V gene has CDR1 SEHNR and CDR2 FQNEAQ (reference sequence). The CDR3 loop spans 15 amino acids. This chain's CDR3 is CASSPHHTKPTEAFF. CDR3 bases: TGTGCCAGCAGCCCACATCACACAAAACCCACTGAAGCTTTCTTT. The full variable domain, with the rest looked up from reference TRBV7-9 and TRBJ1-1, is DTGVSQNPRHKITKRGQNVTFRCDPISEHNRLYWYRQTLGQGPEFLTYFQNEAQLEKSRLLSDRFSAERPKGSFSTLEIQRTEQGDSAMYLCASSPHHTKPTEAFFGQGTRLTVV.

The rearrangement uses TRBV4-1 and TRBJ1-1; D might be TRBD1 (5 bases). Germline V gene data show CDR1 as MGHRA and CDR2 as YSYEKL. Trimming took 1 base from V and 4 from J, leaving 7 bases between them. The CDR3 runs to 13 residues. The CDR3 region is CASSQGQLTEAFF. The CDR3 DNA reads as TGCGCCAGCAGCCAAGGACAGCTCACTGAAGCTTTCTTT.

The CDR3 bases are TGTGCCAGCAGGACCGGACTAGCGGTATACTCCTACGAGCAGTACTTC. It codes for CASRTGLAVYSYEQYF. The chain uses TRBV7-2 and TRBJ2-7; the match to TRBD2 covers 10 bases. The CDR3 totals 16 residues. Per germline, CDR1 SGHTA and CDR2 FQGNSA. J gave up 0 bases and V 6 bases, and 8 bases lay outside the gene matches.

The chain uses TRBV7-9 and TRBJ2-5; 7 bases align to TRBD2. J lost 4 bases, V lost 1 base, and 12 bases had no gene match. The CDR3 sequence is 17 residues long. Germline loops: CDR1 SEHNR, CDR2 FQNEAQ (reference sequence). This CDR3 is CASSLGFGTTLGETQYF. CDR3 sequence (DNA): TGTGCCAGCAGCTTAGGTTTCGGGACTACCCTGGGAGAGACCCAGTACTTC.

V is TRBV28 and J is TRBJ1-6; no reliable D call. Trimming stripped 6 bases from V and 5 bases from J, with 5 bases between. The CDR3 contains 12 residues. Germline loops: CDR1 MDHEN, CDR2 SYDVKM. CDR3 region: CASRENNSPLHF. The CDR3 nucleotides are TGTGCCAGCAGGGAAAATAATTCACCCCTCCACTTT.

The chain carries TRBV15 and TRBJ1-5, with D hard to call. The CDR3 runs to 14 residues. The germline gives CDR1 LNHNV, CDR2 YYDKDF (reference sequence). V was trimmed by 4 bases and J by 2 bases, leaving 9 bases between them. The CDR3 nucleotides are TGTGCCACCAGCACAGCAGTGGGCAATCAGCCCCAGCATTTT. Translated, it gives CATSTAVGNQPQHF.

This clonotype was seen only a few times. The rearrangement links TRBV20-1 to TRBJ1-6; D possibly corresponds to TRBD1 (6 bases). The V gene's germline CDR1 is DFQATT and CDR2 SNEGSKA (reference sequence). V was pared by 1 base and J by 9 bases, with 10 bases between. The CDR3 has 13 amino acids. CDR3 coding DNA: TGCAGTGCTAGAGTGGCCAGGGGTTCACCCCTCCACTTT. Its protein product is CSARVARGSPLHF.

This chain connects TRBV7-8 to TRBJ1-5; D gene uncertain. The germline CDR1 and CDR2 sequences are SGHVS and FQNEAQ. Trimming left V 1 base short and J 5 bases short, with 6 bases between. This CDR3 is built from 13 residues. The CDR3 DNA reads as TGTGCCAGCAGCTTAGAAAGGTATCAGCCCCAGCATTTT. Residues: CASSLERYQPQHF.

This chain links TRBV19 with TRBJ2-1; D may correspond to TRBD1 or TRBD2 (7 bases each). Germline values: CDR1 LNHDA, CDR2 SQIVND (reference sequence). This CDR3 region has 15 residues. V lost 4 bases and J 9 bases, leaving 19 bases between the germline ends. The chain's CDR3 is CASSTSGVRGPEQFF. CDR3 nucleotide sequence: TGTGCCAGTAGTACTAGCGGAGTAAGGGGGCCTGAGCAGTTCTTC.

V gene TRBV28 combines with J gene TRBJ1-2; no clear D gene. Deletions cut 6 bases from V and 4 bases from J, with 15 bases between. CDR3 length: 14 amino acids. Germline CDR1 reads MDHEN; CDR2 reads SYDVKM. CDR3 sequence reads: CASRSGGQTYGYTF. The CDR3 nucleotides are TGTGCCAGCAGGTCGGGAGGGCAGACCTATGGCTACACCTTC.